The 30 T cell receptor beta chains reported below all come from one sample, sequenced in a study of tissue T cells after allogeneic stem cell transplantation. Profiled with immunoSEQ multiplex PCR; TCRdb holds only in-frame clones, not every one. The table records over 7,500 clones, 30% to 35% of them present only once. Time point given: mouse harvest day 14 after allogeneic transplant. Tail vein injection delivered 10^7 T-cell-depleted bone marrow cells and 10^6 splenic CD5+ T cells. The sequencing input was skin. The receptors derive from a female BALB/c mouse given C57BL/6 T cells with graft-versus-host disease after an allogeneic hematopoietic cell transplant.

On this clone itself: All gene names here are mouse names. The read finishes 1 residue shy of the CDR3 end, and the germline J gene is used to complete it. Distinct nucleotide sequences in the sample also encode this CDR3. The chain links TRBV26 to TRBJ1-1, with 7 bases identical to TRBD1. V was clipped by 6 bases and J by 0 bases; unmatched bases: 4. Per germline, CDR1 KGHPV and CDR2 FQNQEV (reference sequence). CDR3 length: 14 residues. The CDR3 protein is CASSLTGSNTEVFF. The DNA read from the CDR3 is TGTGCCAGCAGCCTGACAGGGTCAAACACAGAAGTCTTC.

This clone is labeled as medium-sized. Gene names and germline refer to mouse. Coverage ceases 1 residue before the CDR3 finishes, and the germline J gene fills in the end. V and J are TRBV2 and TRBJ2-5; D ambiguous. There are 14 residues in the CDR3. The germline V gene has CDR1 LGHNA and CDR2 YSYQKL. Trimming removed 0 bases at V and 0 bases at J, with 4 bases between. The CDR3: CASSQDQNQDTQYF. The sequenced CDR3 bases are TGTGCCAGCAGCCAAGACCAGAACCAAGACACCCAGTAC.

This clone was seen more than once but under ten times. Mouse gene names apply. Coverage ceases 1 residue before the CDR3 finishes, and the germline J gene fills in the end. V usage is TRBV13-2 and J usage is TRBJ2-7; 12 nucleotides line up with TRBD2. CDR3 length equals 16 residues. CDR1 NNHNN and CDR2 SYGAGS come from the germline V gene (reference sequence). Losses at the gene ends were 0 bases for V and 7 bases for J; bases not matched to a gene: 8. Incomplete CDR3 DNA: TGTGCCAGCGGTGATGCTCGGGGGACTGGGGGGAGGGAACAGTAC. Residues: CASGDARGTGGREQY. From start to end, the CDR3 is CASGDARGTGGREQYF.

About this clone itself: The listed genes are named as in mouse. The read halts 1 residue ahead of the CDR3 end, with the missing end drawn from the germline J gene. V usage is TRBV3 and J usage is TRBJ2-4, with D perhaps matching TRBD1 (6 bases). The CDR3 has 15 amino acids. Trimming left V 0 bases short and J 0 bases short, with 7 bases between. Germline V gene data show CDR1 as SNHLY and CDR2 as FYNGKV (reference sequence). The CDR3 reads CASSLATGSQNTLYF. The part of the CDR3 DNA that was read is TGTGCCAGCAGCTTAGCGACAGGTAGTCAAAACACCTTGTAC.

Regarding this clone: Gene names are the mouse ones. The read finishes 1 residue shy of the CDR3 end, and the germline J gene is used to complete it. J is TRBJ2-7 and V is TRBV16; TRBD2 matches at 10 bases. Trimming removed 3 bases from V and 3 bases from J; junction bases left unmatched: 8. Germline lookup yields CDR1 SGHSA and CDR2 FRNQAP. The length of the CDR3 is 16 residues. The part of the CDR3 DNA that was read is TGTGCAAGCAGCTTTCCCCTGACTGGGGGGAACTATGAACAGTAC. It yields the protein CASSFPLTGGNYEQY. The entire CDR3 protein is CASSFPLTGGNYEQYF.

About this clone: Mouse germline and gene names are used. The sequence runs out 1 residue before the end of the CDR3; the remainder is reconstructed from the germline J gene. This chain connects TRBV26 to TRBJ2-2, with 12 positions matching TRBD1. The CDR3 spans 17 residues. Germline CDR1 reads KGHPV; CDR2 reads FQNQEV (reference sequence). After removal of 3 bases from V and 3 bases from J, the junction contained 5 bases not matched to a gene. The CDR3 protein is CASSLSGTGGYTGQLYF. CDR3 DNA, as far as it was read: TGTGCCAGCAGTCTCTCCGGGACAGGGGGCTACACCGGGCAGCTCTAC.

This clone appeared a few times. The gene symbols are mouse symbols. The read is 1 residue too short to cover the CDR3 end, so that end is filled in from the germline J gene. The rearrangement links TRBV26 to TRBJ2-3, with D perhaps matching TRBD1 (6 bases). Germline CDR1 KGHPV, CDR2 FQNQEV (reference sequence). CDR3 length equals 16 residues. The ends were cut back, 2 bases at V and 0 bases at J, with 12 bases in the middle. CDR3 protein: CASSLRRGSSAETLYF. CDR3 bases read: TGTGCCAGCAGTCTGAGGAGGGGGAGTAGTGCAGAAACGCTGTAT.

By sample fraction, this clone is medium-sized. Germline and genes: mouse. The read is 1 residue too short to cover the CDR3 end, so that end is filled in from the germline J gene. The chain has TRBV3 and TRBJ2-7; D might be TRBD1 or TRBD2, each matching 5 bases. V shed 3 bases and J shed 6 bases, with 9 bases lying between them. The CDR3 consists of 12 residues. Germline CDR1 reads SNHLY; CDR2 reads FYNGKV (reference sequence). CDR3 DNA, as far as it was read: TGTGCCAGCAGCTTCGCAGGGACTGAACAGTAC. Translated: CASSFAGTEQY. The entire CDR3 sequence reads CASSFAGTEQYF.

This clone turned up a few times. Mouse gene names apply. The read ends 1 residue shy of where the CDR3 ends; the end is completed using the germline J gene. V gene TRBV26 combines with J gene TRBJ2-5; the match to TRBD1 covers 10 bases. V trimming: 4 bases; J trimming: 6 bases; junction bases outside the gene matches: 4. The CDR3 loop spans 14 amino acids. Per the germline V gene, CDR1 is KGHPV and CDR2 is FQNQEV (reference sequence). The covered CDR3 bases are TGTGCCAGCAGTCCCCCGGGACAGGGGGACACCCAGTAC. Its protein is CASSPPGQGDTQY. The whole CDR3 region reads CASSPPGQGDTQYF.

This clone was counted only a few times. Mouse gene names apply. Read data end 1 residue before the CDR3 end; the end is taken from the germline J gene. The rearrangement uses TRBV29 and TRBJ2-1, with D perhaps given as TRBD1 or TRBD2 (5 bases each). CDR1 MSHET and CDR2 SYDVDS come from the germline V gene. CDR3 size: 14 residues. With 4 bases removed from V and 1 base from J, the gap between germline ends came to 8 bases. CDR3 bases read: TGTGCTAGCAGTTGGGGCAAAAACTATGCTGAGCAGTTC. Its protein product is CASSWGKNYAEQF. The whole CDR3 is CASSWGKNYAEQFF.

Of note for this clone: The germline and genes are mouse ones. CDR3 DNA (partial): TGTGCCAGCAGTAGGGACAGAACAGAAGTCTTC. Protein product: CASSRDRTEVF. The entire CDR3 is CASSRDRTEVFF. The rearrangement uses TRBV13-1 and TRBJ1-1, with 7 bases matching TRBD1. The DNA ends 1 residue before the CDR3 does, and the rest of the CDR3 is filled in from the germline J gene. The length of the CDR3 is 12 residues. The V gene's germline CDR1 is NSHNY and CDR2 SYGAGN. V was pared by 4 bases and J by 5 bases, with 2 bases of the junction left unmatched.

By sample fraction, this clone is medium-sized. Gene names and germline match the mouse. Incomplete CDR3 DNA: TGTGCCAGCATCAGGGCGGGCGAAACGCTGTAT. Translated, it gives CASIRAGETLY. The entire CDR3 protein is CASIRAGETLYF. The chain couples TRBV26 to TRBJ2-3, with D maybe TRBD1 (5 bases). From the germline J gene comes the end of the CDR3, since the read stops 1 residue before it. V gave up 7 bases and J gave up 6 bases, with 11 bases separating them. Germline assignment: CDR1 KGHPV and CDR2 FQNQEV (reference sequence). The CDR3 runs to 12 residues.

Concerning this clone itself: Gene names refer to mouse genes. The CDR3 is cut off 1 residue early in the read; its end comes from the germline J gene. The chain carries TRBV23 and TRBJ2-3; the D segment call TRBD2 is taken from the table without a DNA check. The CDR3 covers 13 residues. Germline loops: CDR1 KGHTA, CDR2 FQNQQP. Partial CDR3 DNA: TGCTCCAGCAGTCAACCTAGTGCAGAAACGCTGTAT. Its translation: CSSSQPSAETLY. The complete CDR3 protein is CSSSQPSAETLYF.

With respect to this clone: These gene names are mouse names. The read comes to an end 1 residue before the CDR3 does, leaving the germline J gene to fill in the end. The V call is TRBV16, the J call TRBJ1-5; the match to TRBD1 covers 8 bases. From germline, CDR1 is SGHSA and CDR2 FRNQAP. Trimming removed 0 bases from V and 4 bases from J; junction bases left unmatched: 14. CDR3 length equals 19 residues. The covered CDR3 bases are TGTGCAAGCAGCTTAGATCTAAGCTCGGACAGGGAGGAGAACCAGGCTCCGCTT. This sequence encodes CASSLDLSSDREENQAPL. The whole CDR3 sequence is CASSLDLSSDREENQAPLF.

About this clone: Gene names and germline refer to mouse. The CDR3 goes on 1 residue after the read ends, and that part is filled in from the germline J gene. V usage is TRBV12-1 and J usage is TRBJ2-7; 8 nucleotides align to TRBD2. Trimming at V came to 0 bases and at J to 4 bases, leaving 4 bases not matched to a gene. This CDR3 has 14 amino acids. Per the germline V gene, CDR1 is SGHSN and CDR2 is HYEKVE. The CDR3 DNA, read in part, is TGTGCCAGCTCTCTCCCTGGGGGGTCTTATGAACAGTAC. Its translation is CASSLPGGSYEQY. The full CDR3 sequence reads CASSLPGGSYEQYF.

This clone came up a few times. Gene names and germline refer to mouse. The CDR3 loop is CASRWTASQNTLYF. The CDR3 DNA, read in part, is TGTGCCAGCAGGTGGACAGCTAGTCAAAACACCTTGTAC. The genes are TRBV26 and TRBJ2-4, with a weak D call TRBD1 (6 bases). The read halts 1 residue ahead of the CDR3 end, with the missing end drawn from the germline J gene. From germline, CDR1 is KGHPV and CDR2 FQNQEV (reference sequence). The CDR3 length is 14 residues. Trimming removed 6 bases at V and 0 bases at J, with 10 bases between.

In regard to this clone: Gene names are the mouse ones. The sequenced fragment ends 1 residue before the CDR3 boundary, so the rest is inferred from the germline J gene. V and J are TRBV3 and TRBJ2-1; D may match TRBD1 or TRBD2 (5 bases each). Trimming took off 2 bases at V and 3 bases at J, with 8 bases between the two ends. Germline V gene sequence: CDR1 SNHLY, CDR2 FYNGKV (reference sequence). The CDR3 contains 14 residues. CDR3 sequence reads: CASSLRGPYAEQFF. Incomplete CDR3 DNA: TGTGCCAGCAGCTTACGGGGCCCCTATGCTGAGCAGTTC.

This clone appeared a few times. These gene names are mouse names. The read stops 1 residue short of the end of the CDR3; the missing end is completed from the germline J gene. The chain links TRBV19 to TRBJ2-4; 7 bases line up with TRBD2. Germline-derived CDR1 and CDR2 are FNHDT and SITEND (reference sequence). The CDR3 spans 15 residues. V shed 2 bases and J 1 base; nucleotides not matched to a gene: 4. This CDR3 reads CASSITGLGQNTLYF. The sequenced part of the CDR3 DNA is TGTGCCAGCAGTATCACAGGACTGGGTCAAAACACCTTGTAC.

For this clone: The gene names here belong to mouse. The CDR3 reads CASRPSGPNYAEQFF. CDR3 DNA, as far as it was read: TGTGCTAGCAGGCCGAGCGGGCCCAACTATGCTGAGCAGTTC. V and J are TRBV17 and TRBJ2-1; D unresolved. The read finishes 1 residue shy of the CDR3 end, and the germline J gene is used to complete it. The V end was cut by 6 bases, the J end by 1 base, with 13 bases between. CDR3 length equals 15 residues. Germline V gives CDR1 MNHDT, CDR2 YYDKIL.

As for this clone: Gene names are mouse gene names. The CDR3 extends 1 residue past the end of the read, so its final part is completed from the germline J gene. This chain joins TRBV12-1 and TRBJ1-6, with a possible D match to TRBD1 (6 bases). TRBJ1-6 is noted as an ORF with a role that remains uncertain. Germline CDR1 is SGHSN and CDR2 is HYEKVE. V shed 2 bases and J shed 0 bases, with 7 bases lying between them. The CDR3 runs 15 residues. The CDR3 reads CASSQDSSYNSPLYF. The covered CDR3 bases are TGTGCCAGCTCTCAGGACAGTTCCTATAATTCGCCCCTCTAC.

This clone is judged medium-sized (0.01 to 0.1%). Genes and germline come from the mouse. The DNA ends 1 residue before the CDR3 does, and the rest of the CDR3 is filled in from the germline J gene. This chain links TRBV26 with TRBJ2-7; 8 bases are a match to TRBD1. In germline, CDR1 is KGHPV, CDR2 FQNQEV (reference sequence). V shed 5 bases, J shed 1 base, and the junction held 4 bases outside the gene matches. CDR3 length equals 14 residues. The CDR3 bases that were read are TGTGCCAGCAGTTCCCGGGACAGGTCCTATGAACAGTAC. Its translation is CASSSRDRSYEQY. The entire CDR3 is CASSSRDRSYEQYF.

A note on this clone: Mouse gene names and germline throughout. The CDR3 end is not reached by the read, which stops 1 residue before it; the germline J gene fills it in. The chain couples TRBV3 to TRBJ2-3; TRBD2 aligns across 7 bases. This CDR3 is built from 15 residues. The junction had 3 bases not matched to a gene; V was cut back by 3 bases and J by 0 bases. Germline V gives CDR1 SNHLY, CDR2 FYNGKV (reference sequence). The CDR3 loop reads CASSFSGGSAETLYF. The covered CDR3 bases are TGTGCCAGCAGCTTTTCTGGGGGTAGTGCAGAAACGCTGTAT.

For this clone: Here the gene names and germline are mouse. With the read ending 1 residue before the CDR3 end, the germline J gene is used to fill in that end. The gene calls are TRBV26 and TRBJ2-3; D unresolved. Trimming cost V 5 bases and J 1 base, with 10 bases left between them. Germline assignment: CDR1 KGHPV and CDR2 FQNQEV (reference sequence). The CDR3 consists of 14 residues. CDR3 DNA (partial): TGTGCCAGCAGTTTCCAGAATGGTGCAGAAACGCTGTAT. It is translated as CASSFQNGAETLY. The entire CDR3 protein reads CASSFQNGAETLYF. Combining the CDR3 with reference TRBV26 and TRBJ2-3 gives the whole variable domain NSKVIQTPRYLVKGQGQKAKMRCIPEKGHPVVFWYQQNKNNEFKFLINFQNQEVLQQIDMTEKRFSAECPSNSPCSLEIQSSEAGDSALYLCASSFQNGAETLYFGSGTRLTVL.

As for this clone: Genes here carry mouse names. The read gets to within 1 residue of the CDR3 end, and the germline J gene fills in the rest. This rearrangement joins TRBV1 to TRBJ1-5; 8 nucleotides align to TRBD1. Germline values: CDR1 NSQYPW, CDR2 LRSPGD (reference sequence). This CDR3 is 16 amino acids long. The trim removed 0 bases at V and 3 bases at J, leaving 4 bases unmatched. CDR3 loop: CTCSAEGRGRNQAPLF. Incomplete CDR3 DNA: TGCACCTGCAGTGCAGAGGGCAGGGGGCGCAACCAGGCTCCGCTT.

This clone is medium-sized by share. Genes and germline are mouse. The read ends 1 residue before the CDR3 terminus; that terminus is restored from the germline J gene. The gene calls are TRBV26 and TRBJ1-3; D remains ambiguous. The CDR3 is 13 amino acids. V was trimmed by 7 bases and J by 0 bases, leaving 7 bases between them. Per the germline V gene, CDR1 is KGHPV and CDR2 is FQNQEV (reference sequence). The sequenced part of the CDR3 DNA is TGTGCCAGCATACAGAATTCTGGAAATACGCTCTAT. It encodes CASIQNSGNTLY. The whole CDR3 protein is CASIQNSGNTLYF.

In regard to this clone: Mouse gene names and germline throughout. Read data end 1 residue before the CDR3 end; the end is taken from the germline J gene. V is TRBV23 and J is TRBJ1-4; the table's D call, TRBD1, has no DNA check behind it. The CDR3 length is 14 residues. Looked up from germline, CDR1 is KGHTA and CDR2 is FQNQQP. CDR3 protein: CSSSLGQTNERLFF. The part of the CDR3 DNA that was read is TGCTCCAGCAGTCTGGGACAGACCAACGAAAGATTATTT.

Concerning this clone: Mouse gene names apply. The read terminates 1 residue ahead of where the CDR3 ends, so the germline J gene completes it. This chain connects TRBV26 to TRBJ2-4; possibly TRBD1 for D (6 bases). CDR1 KGHPV and CDR2 FQNQEV come from the germline V gene (reference sequence). Trimming left V 4 bases short and J 1 base short, with 6 bases between. The CDR3 covers 13 residues. The CDR3: CASSQGGQNTLYF. The covered CDR3 bases are TGTGCCAGCAGTCAGGGGGGTCAAAACACCTTGTAC. The variable domain in full, with the rest retrieved from reference TRBV26 and TRBJ2-4, is NSKVIQTPRYLVKGQGQKAKMRCIPEKGHPVVFWYQQNKNNEFKFLINFQNQEVLQQIDMTEKRFSAECPSNSPCSLEIQSSEAGDSALYLCASSQGGQNTLYFGAGTRLSVL.

This clone is judged medium-sized. Gene names and germline match the mouse. The CDR3 end falls 1 residue outside the read, so it is completed with the germline J gene. This chain uses TRBV31 with TRBJ1-4; 7 bases are a match to TRBD1. CDR1 is GKSSPN, CDR2 SITVG, per germline. Unmatched junction bases numbered 5, after V lost 5 bases and J lost 5 bases. The CDR3 loop spans 13 amino acids. The DNA read from the CDR3 is TGTGCCTGGGAGAGGGACAGTAACGAAAGATTATTT. It encodes CAWERDSNERLF. The whole CDR3 protein reads CAWERDSNERLFF.

As regards this clone: Germline and genes here are mouse. The read ends 1 residue before the CDR3 terminus; that terminus is restored from the germline J gene. V is TRBV26 and J is TRBJ1-2; D perhaps matches TRBD1 (5 bases). The CDR3 has 15 amino acids. Germline values: CDR1 KGHPV, CDR2 FQNQEV (reference sequence). Deletions cut 2 bases from V and 2 bases from J, with 12 bases between. The CDR3: CASSLRRGGNSDYTF. The sequenced CDR3 bases are TGTGCCAGCAGTCTGCGGAGGGGAGGGAACTCCGACTACACC.

As to this clone: Here the gene names and germline are mouse. The CDR3 goes on 1 residue after the read ends, and that part is filled in from the germline J gene. This rearrangement joins TRBV5 to TRBJ1-6; 9 bases map to TRBD1. TRBJ1-6 is placed among ORFs of uncertain function. Germline CDR1 reads LGHNA; CDR2 reads YNLKQL (reference sequence). J lost 0 bases, V lost 1 base, and 4 bases had no gene match. The length of the CDR3 is 18 residues. The CDR3 spells CASSQGTGENSYNSPLYF. CDR3 DNA (partial): TGTGCCAGCAGCCAAGGGACAGGGGAGAATTCCTATAATTCGCCCCTCTAC.